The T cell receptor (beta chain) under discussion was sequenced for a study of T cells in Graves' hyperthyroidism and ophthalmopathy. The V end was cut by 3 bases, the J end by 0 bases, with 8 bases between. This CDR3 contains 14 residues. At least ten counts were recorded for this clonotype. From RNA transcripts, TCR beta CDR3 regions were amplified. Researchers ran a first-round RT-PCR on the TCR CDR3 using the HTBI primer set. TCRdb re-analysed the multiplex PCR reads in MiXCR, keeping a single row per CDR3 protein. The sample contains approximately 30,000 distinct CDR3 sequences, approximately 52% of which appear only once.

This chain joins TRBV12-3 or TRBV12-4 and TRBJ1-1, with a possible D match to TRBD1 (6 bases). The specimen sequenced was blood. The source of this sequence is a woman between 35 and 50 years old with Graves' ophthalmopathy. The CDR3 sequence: CASSFAGVNTEAFF. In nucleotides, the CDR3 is TGTGCCAGCAGTTTCGCAGGGGTGAACACTGAAGCTTTCTTT.